What follows are 15 T cell receptor beta chains derived from one specimen sequenced in a study of T cells in Graves' hyperthyroidism and ophthalmopathy. TCR beta CDR3 regions were amplified from RNA transcripts. The TCR CDR3 was amplified in a first-round RT-PCR using the HTBI primer set. TCRdb independently ran MiXCR on the multiplex PCR reads; one entry per CDR3 protein. Found here are around 600,000 distinct CDR3 sequences, just under 45% of them singletons; the top ten hold more than 7%. The sequencing input was peripheral blood or thyroid tissue (not recorded which). These TCRs come from an adult man with Graves' disease, either hyperthyroidism or ophthalmopathy (not recorded which).

This clonotype was picked up one time. This may come from a read error, since a much larger clone is one base off. J is TRBJ2-6 and V is TRBV6-1, with D hard to call. The CDR3 has 17 residues. CDR1 is MNHNS, CDR2 SASEGT, per germline. CDR3 in amino acids: CATSKGSSSPGANVLTF. The CDR3 coding sequence is TGTGCCACCAGTAAGGGCAGCTCGAGCCCTGGGGCCAACGTCCTGACTTTC.

This clonotype occurred many times. The chain has TRBV5-8 and TRBJ2-5; no definite D call. Trimming removed 1 base at V and 4 bases at J, with 8 bases between. CDR3 length: 13 residues. CDR1 and CDR2 (germline): SGHTS, YDEGEE. For the CDR3, the DNA is TGTGCCAGCAGCTTGATCGGGCTAGAGACCCAGTACTTC. Protein sequence: CASSLIGLETQYF.

This clonotype was observed at least ten times. This chain connects TRBV2 to TRBJ1-2, with a tentative D call TRBD1 (5 bases). Germline loops: CDR1 SNHLY, CDR2 FYNNEI. Trimming left V 1 base short and J 5 bases short, with 11 bases between. The CDR3 loop spans 14 amino acids. DNA for the CDR3: TGTGCCAGCAGTGAAGAATGGCAGGGATATGGCTACACCTTC. Translation gives CASSEEWQGYGYTF.

The chain combines TRBV5-5 with TRBJ1-3, with D unresolved. V was trimmed by 2 bases and J by 3 bases, leaving 18 bases between them. CDR1 is SGHKS, CDR2 YYEKEE, per germline (reference sequence). The CDR3 totals 17 residues. This CDR3 is CASSFYPEGIIGNTIYF. Here the CDR3 DNA reads TGTGCCAGCAGCTTTTATCCGGAGGGAATCATTGGAAACACCATATATTTT.

This clonotype has just one count. Sequence at one end of the junction differs from germline and may be a read error. J is TRBJ1-2 and V is TRBV7-9; 9 nucleotides match TRBD1. The CDR3 covers 14 residues. Germline-derived CDR1 and CDR2 are SEHNR and FQNEAQ (reference sequence). CDR3 in DNA: TGTGCCAGCAGGTACACAGGGTCCGGACAGGGGTATCACTTC. The encoded protein is CASRYTGSGQGYHF.

This clonotype has ten or more counts. This chain joins TRBV7-8 and TRBJ2-7; 11 bases agree with TRBD1. Germline V CDR1 and CDR2: SGHVS, FQNEAQ. V shed 3 bases and J 5 bases; nucleotides not matched to a gene: 6. This CDR3 is 15 amino acids long. The CDR3 reads CASSLGTGGTHEQYF. The CDR3 DNA follows: TGTGCCAGCAGCTTGGGGACAGGGGGGACCCACGAGCAGTACTTC.

As for this clonotype: A much bigger clone sits one base away, suggesting this may be a read error. This rearrangement joins TRBV2 to TRBJ2-7; perhaps TRBD1 as D (5 bases). This CDR3 region has 13 residues. Between the trimmed V and J ends, which lost 5 bases and 3 bases, there was a span of 11 bases. Germline CDR1 SNHLY, CDR2 FYNNEI. CDR3 loop: CASSPDRLYEQYF. The CDR3 DNA follows: TGTGCCAGCAGTCCCGACAGACTCTACGAGCAGTACTTC.

Of note for this clonotype: Because the CDR3 is missing its conserved closing phenylalanine or tryptophan, this is likely a read error. No DNA is shown, since the ends of the CDR3 on it are uncertain; the CDR3 is the one TCRdb lists. The V and J genes are TRBV24-1 and TRBJ1-5; whether TRBD1, the table's D call, matches the DNA was not checked. The CDR3 extends over 8 residues, inclusive of both ends. Germline CDR1 reads KGHDR; CDR2 reads SFDVKD. The CDR3: CATSDPTG.

This sequence joins TRBV11-2 and TRBJ2-2, with D maybe TRBD1 (6 bases). Germline CDR1 reads SGHAT; CDR2 reads FQNNGV. V was cut by 8 bases and J by 5 bases, with 12 bases left in between. The CDR3 covers 13 residues. CDR3 region: CASEIQGTGELFF. The CDR3 DNA reads as TGTGCCAGCGAAATCCAGGGGACCGGGGAGCTGTTTTTT.

A remark on this clonotype: One base away lies a much larger clone, so this may be a sequencing read error. V usage is TRBV15 and J usage is TRBJ1-2, with D perhaps matching TRBD1 (5 bases). This CDR3 contains 13 residues. Per the germline V gene, CDR1 is LNHNV and CDR2 is YYDKDF (reference sequence). The V and J ends lost 5 bases and 2 bases respectively, with 9 bases between them. The CDR3 DNA reads as TGTGCCACCAGCGTCGACAGCAACTATGGCTACACCTTC. Translating it yields CATSVDSNYGYTF.

This clonotype has a handful of counts. The gene calls are TRBV12-3 or TRBV12-4 and TRBJ1-2, with 12 bases identical to TRBD1. V gave up 9 bases and J gave up 8 bases; unmatched junction bases: 13. The CDR3 is 15 residues long. CDR3 protein: CASSIPGQGAKGYTF. The CDR3 DNA is TGTGCCAGTAGTATACCGGGACAGGGGGCAAAAGGCTACACCTTC.

This clonotype was found a few times. The chain joins TRBV9 to TRBJ1-1; 8 nucleotides match TRBD1. Germline loops: CDR1 SGDLS, CDR2 YYNGEE. Trimming cost V 4 bases and J 3 bases; bases outside gene matches: 8. This CDR3 is built from 15 residues. The CDR3 sequence: CASSSRQGTDTEAFF. In DNA, the CDR3 is TGTGCCAGCAGCTCCCGACAGGGGACCGACACTGAAGCTTTCTTT.

In its sample, this clonotype was seen a few times. The V and J genes are TRBV12-3 or TRBV12-4 and TRBJ1-2; maybe TRBD1 (5 bases). CDR3 length equals 13 residues. V lost 6 bases, J lost 2 bases, and 10 bases lay in between. CDR3 amino acids: CASRKGLNYGYTF. Written as DNA, the CDR3 is TGTGCCAGCAGAAAGGGACTAAACTATGGCTACACCTTC.

The chain recombines TRBV19 with TRBJ2-5, with D unclear. V was trimmed by 8 bases and J by 6 bases, leaving 16 bases between them. Germline values: CDR1 LNHDA, CDR2 SQIVND (reference sequence). The CDR3 length is 13 residues. CDR3 amino acids: CASARPPSQTQYF. CDR3 in DNA: TGTGCCAGTGCTAGACCGCCTTCGCAGACCCAGTACTTC. The full variable domain, in which reference TRBV19 and TRBJ2-5 provide the parts outside the CDR3, is DGGITQSPKYLFRKEGQNVTLSCEQNLNHDAMYWYRQDPGQGLRLIYYSQIVNDFQKGDIAEGYSVSREKKESFPLTVTSAQKNPTAFYLCASARPPSQTQYFGPGTRLLVL.

The chain combines TRBV7-8 with TRBJ1-1, with D uncertain. Per the germline V gene, CDR1 is SGHVS and CDR2 is FQNEAQ. The V end was cut by 1 base, the J end by 6 bases, with 9 bases between. CDR3 length: 13 residues. CDR3 sequence: CASSLDLVPEAFF. CDR3 in DNA: TGTGCCAGCAGCTTAGATCTAGTCCCTGAAGCTTTCTTT.